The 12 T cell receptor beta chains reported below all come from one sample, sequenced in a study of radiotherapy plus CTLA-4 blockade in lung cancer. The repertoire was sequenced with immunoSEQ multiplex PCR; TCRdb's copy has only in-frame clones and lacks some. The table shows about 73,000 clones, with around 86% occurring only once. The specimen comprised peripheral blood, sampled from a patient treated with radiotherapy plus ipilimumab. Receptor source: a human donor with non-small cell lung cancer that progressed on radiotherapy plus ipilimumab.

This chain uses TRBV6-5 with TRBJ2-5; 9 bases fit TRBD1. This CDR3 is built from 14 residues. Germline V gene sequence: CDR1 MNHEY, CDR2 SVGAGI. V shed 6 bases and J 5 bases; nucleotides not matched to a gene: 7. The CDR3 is CASRDRGTGETQYF. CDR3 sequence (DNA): TGTGCCAGCAGGGACAGGGGTACTGGGGAGACCCAGTACTTC.

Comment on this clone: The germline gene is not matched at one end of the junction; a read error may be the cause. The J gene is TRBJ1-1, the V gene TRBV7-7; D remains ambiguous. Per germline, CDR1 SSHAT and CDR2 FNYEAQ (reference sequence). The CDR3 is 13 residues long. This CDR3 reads CASSPIMNTEAFF. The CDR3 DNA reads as TGTGCTAGCAGCCCAATCATGAACACTGAAGCTTTCTTT.

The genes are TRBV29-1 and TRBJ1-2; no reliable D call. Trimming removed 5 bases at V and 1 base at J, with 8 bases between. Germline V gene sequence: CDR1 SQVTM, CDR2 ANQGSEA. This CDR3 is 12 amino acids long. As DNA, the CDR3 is TGCAGCGTTTGGTTATTTAACTATGGCTACACCTTC. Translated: CSVWLFNYGYTF.

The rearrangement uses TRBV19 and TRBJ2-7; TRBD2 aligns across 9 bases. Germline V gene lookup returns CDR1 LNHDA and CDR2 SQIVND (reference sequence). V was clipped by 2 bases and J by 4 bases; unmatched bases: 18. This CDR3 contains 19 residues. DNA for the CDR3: TGTGCCAGTAGTATATATGAGCGGGAGGAGGGGGATGACGGTTACGAGCAGTACGTC. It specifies CASSIYEREEGDDGYEQYV.

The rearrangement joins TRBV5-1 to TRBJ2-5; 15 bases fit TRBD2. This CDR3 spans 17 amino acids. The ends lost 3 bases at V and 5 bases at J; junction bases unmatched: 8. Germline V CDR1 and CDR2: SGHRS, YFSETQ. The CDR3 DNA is TGCGCCAGCAGCTCTGGACTAGCGGGAGGGCCCCAGGAGACCCAGTACTTC. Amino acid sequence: CASSSGLAGGPQETQYF.

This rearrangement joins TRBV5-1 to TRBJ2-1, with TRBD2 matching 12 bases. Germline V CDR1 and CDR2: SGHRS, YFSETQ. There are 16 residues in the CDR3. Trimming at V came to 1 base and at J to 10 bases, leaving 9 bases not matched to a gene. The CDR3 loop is CASSLTLAGGFREQFF. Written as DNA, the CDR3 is TGCGCCAGCAGCTTGACGCTAGCGGGAGGGTTCAGGGAGCAGTTCTTC. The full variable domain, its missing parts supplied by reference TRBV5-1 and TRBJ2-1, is KAGVTQTPRYLIKTRGQQVTLSCSPISGHRSVSWYQQTPGQGLQFLFEYFSETQRNKGNFPGRFSGRQFSNSRSEMNVSTLELGDSALYLCASSLTLAGGFREQFFGPGTRLTVL.

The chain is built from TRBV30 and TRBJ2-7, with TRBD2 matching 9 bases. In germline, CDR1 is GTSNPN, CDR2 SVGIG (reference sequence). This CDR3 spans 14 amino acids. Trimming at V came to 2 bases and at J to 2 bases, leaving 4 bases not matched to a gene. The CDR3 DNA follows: TGTGCCTGGAGTTTCACTAGCGGGCCCTACGAGCAGTACTTC. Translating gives CAWSFTSGPYEQYF.

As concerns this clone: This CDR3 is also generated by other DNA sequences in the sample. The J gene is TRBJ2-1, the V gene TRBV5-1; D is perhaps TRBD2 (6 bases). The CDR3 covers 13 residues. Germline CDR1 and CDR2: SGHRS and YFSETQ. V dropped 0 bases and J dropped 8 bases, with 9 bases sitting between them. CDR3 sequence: CASSLGLVDEQFF. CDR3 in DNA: TGCGCCAGCAGCTTGGGACTAGTCGATGAGCAGTTCTTC.

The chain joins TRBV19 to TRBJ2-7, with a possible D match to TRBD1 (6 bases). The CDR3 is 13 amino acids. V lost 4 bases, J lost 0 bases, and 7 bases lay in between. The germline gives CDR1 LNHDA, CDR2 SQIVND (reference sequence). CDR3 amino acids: CASSRDNSYEQYF. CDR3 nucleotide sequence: TGTGCCAGTAGTAGGGACAACTCCTACGAGCAGTACTTC.

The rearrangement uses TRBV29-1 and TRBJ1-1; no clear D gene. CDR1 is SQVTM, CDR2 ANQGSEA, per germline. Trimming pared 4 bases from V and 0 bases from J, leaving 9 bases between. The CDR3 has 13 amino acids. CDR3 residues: CSVVFWLNTEAFF. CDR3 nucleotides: TGCAGCGTTGTCTTTTGGTTGAACACTGAAGCTTTCTTT.

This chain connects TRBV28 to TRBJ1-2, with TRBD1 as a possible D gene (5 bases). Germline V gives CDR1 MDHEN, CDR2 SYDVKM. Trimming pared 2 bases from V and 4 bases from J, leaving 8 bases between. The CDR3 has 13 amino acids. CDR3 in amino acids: CASSLQGGYGYTF. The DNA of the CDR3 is TGTGCCAGCAGTTTACAGGGTGGCTATGGCTACACCTTC.

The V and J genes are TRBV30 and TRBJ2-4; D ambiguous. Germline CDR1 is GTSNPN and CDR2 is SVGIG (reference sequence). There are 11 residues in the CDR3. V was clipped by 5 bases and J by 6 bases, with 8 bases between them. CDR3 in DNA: TGTGCCTGGCGGGTCGGAAACATTCAGTACTTC. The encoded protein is CAWRVGNIQYF.